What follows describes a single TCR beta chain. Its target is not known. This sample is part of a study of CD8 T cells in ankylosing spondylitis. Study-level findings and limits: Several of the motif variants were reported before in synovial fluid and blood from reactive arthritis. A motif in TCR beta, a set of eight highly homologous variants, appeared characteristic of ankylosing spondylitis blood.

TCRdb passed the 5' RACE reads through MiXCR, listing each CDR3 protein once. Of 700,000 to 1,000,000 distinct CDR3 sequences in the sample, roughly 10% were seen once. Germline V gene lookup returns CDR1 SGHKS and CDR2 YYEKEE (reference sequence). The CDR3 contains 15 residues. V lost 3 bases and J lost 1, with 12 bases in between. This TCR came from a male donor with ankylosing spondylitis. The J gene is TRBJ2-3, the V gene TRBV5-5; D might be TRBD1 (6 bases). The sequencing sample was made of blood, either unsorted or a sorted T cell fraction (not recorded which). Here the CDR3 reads CASSSGQSRTDTQYF. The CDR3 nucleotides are TGTGCCAGCAGCTCCGGACAGTCGCGCACAGATACGCAGTATTTT. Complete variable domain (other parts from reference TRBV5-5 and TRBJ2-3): DAGVTQSPTHLIKTRGQQVTLRCSPISGHKSVSWYQQVLGQGPQFIFQYYEKEERGRGNFPDRFSARQFPNYSSELNVNALLLGDSALYLCASSSGQSRTDTQYFGPGTRLTVL.